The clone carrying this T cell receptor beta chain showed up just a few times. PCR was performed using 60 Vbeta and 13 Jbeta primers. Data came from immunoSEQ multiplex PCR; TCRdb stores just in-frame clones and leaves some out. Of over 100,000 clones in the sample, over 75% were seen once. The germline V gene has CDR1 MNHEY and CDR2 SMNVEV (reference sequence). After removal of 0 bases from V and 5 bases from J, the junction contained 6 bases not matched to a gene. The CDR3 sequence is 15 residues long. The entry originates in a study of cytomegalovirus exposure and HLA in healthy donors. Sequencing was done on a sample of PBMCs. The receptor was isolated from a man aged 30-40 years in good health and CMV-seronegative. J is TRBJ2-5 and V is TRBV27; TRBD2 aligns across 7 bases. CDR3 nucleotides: TGTGCCAGCAGTTTATCGAGCTGGGGGGGTGAGACCCAGTACTTC. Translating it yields CASSLSSWGGETQYF.